This TCR beta chain was identified during a study of blood T cell repertoires in COVID-19 (dated by TCRdb to between 2020 and 2021). For the wider study: The collaborator samples originated in the United States, Italy and Spain and spanned the acute and convalescent phases of COVID-19. The dataset comprised deeply sampled blood TCRbeta repertoires from subjects exposed to, actively infected with, or recovered from COVID-19. Where available, HLA class I and class II types were obtained from metadata supplied by the sample provider rather than from assay-based typing. A de-identified subject ID, COVID-19 status, age in years and sex were almost always included in the sample metadata. The material from the prospective study consisted of cDNA or gDNA derived from T cells, B-cell-depleted T cells, or PBMCs. The repertoires were made available in a free public database intended to serve as a resource for research on the immune response to SARS-CoV-2. The samples were drawn from the first 160 participants of the ongoing ImmuneRACE study and from more than 1,000 subjects provided by 6 global collaborators. What the research found in general, with its limitations: How much clinical and demographic metadata was included differed by source and by participant, and the metadata was provided uncurated.

As for this clone: Its antigen remains unidentified. The sample holds no much larger clone one base away, and base qualities are not on file.

In the prospective study, participants were about 18 to 95 years old, resided in 24 geographic areas of the United States, and were enrolled through a virtual design. In the prospective study, participants were assigned to cohorts based on the clinical history participants reported in a screening survey and a study questionnaire. For ImmuneRACE Cohort 3, a participant was defined as recovered based on two consecutive negative NP/OP PCR tests, clearance by a healthcare professional, or resolution of symptoms. In the prospective study, whole blood, serum and a nasopharyngeal or oropharyngeal swab were collected from each participant by mobile phlebotomists. Over an approximately 2-month period, participants in the prospective study had the option of providing additional blood draws and questionnaires. Blood samples from the prospective study were shipped frozen or at room temperature prior to DNA extraction.

TCRbeta CDR3 regions were amplified from genomic DNA using the immunoSEQ Assay, a bias-controlled multiplex PCR. Per the original workflow: The number of nucleated cells in each sample was estimated by amplification of reference gene primers within the assay. To quantify the absolute abundance of each unique TCRbeta CDR3 rearrangement, sequence reads were collapsed and filtered. For each sample, productive Simpson clonality was calculated as the square root of Simpson's diversity index over productive rearrangements. What TCRdb holds here is the immuneACCESS table cut down to in-frame rearrangements. Part of the clones is not present; checked against another copy, under half of the missing clones reflect an unresolved V gene, and the others are unexplained. That table supplies the V and J calls and clone size; D and trimming were determined from the DNA. This sample has 310,000 or so clones in its table, and 87% of those were observed once. About 6% of the sample belongs to the ten largest clones.

Sequencing input: PBMCs or T cells enriched from blood (not recorded which). The source of this sequence is a woman aged 40 to 50 who had recovered from COVID-19.

The CDR3 region reads CASSLDGGGNYGYTF. The nucleotide sequence reads as follows: TGTGCCAGCAGCTTAGACGGAGGCGGGAACTATGGCTACACCTTC. The sequence links TRBV7-9 to TRBJ1-2, with the D gene not confidently named. The V end loses 1 base and the J end loses 2 bases, and a stretch of 11 bases separates them. CDR1 and CDR2 are drawn from the germline V gene (reference sequence): SEHNR, FQNEAQ. The CDR3 numbers 15 residues from cysteine through phenylalanine. Kept here is only the CDR3 DNA, which spans 45 bases and is read in frame from base 1.